Below are 14 T cell receptor beta chains sequenced from a single sample in a study of regulatory T cells in long-lasting Graves disease. TCR beta libraries were built with iRepertoire HTBI primers and Arm-PCR of CDR3 regions. TCRdb reanalysed the multiplex PCR reads using MiXCR and keeps one entry per CDR3 protein. This sample carries 450,000 to 500,000 distinct CDR3 sequences, about 17% of them seen once, and the ten largest clones take 9.5% to 15%. Time point: newly diagnosed GD, antithyroid drugs for less than 3 months. RNA from PBMCs was the source of the TCR library. The same data also contributed to another study, on T cells in Graves' hyperthyroidism and ophthalmopathy.

Here the sequenced sample was peripheral blood mononuclear cells (PBMCs), taken at new diagnosis, from a patient treated with antithyroid drugs. These receptors were collected from a man aged 35-49 years with Graves disease.

This clonotype is a singleton in its sample. This chain uses TRBV11-2 with TRBJ2-7; TRBD2 matches 9 bases. In germline, CDR1 is SGHAT, CDR2 FQNNGV. The CDR3 spans 14 residues. V dropped 6 bases and J dropped 10; count of bases not matched to a gene: 13. The CDR3 here is CASSERTSEGQQYF. The DNA for the CDR3 is TGTGCCAGCAGTGAGCGGACTAGCGAGGGTCAACAGTACTTC.

The chain uses TRBV18 and TRBJ1-5; TRBD1 might be the D (6 bases). The CDR3 extends over 15 amino acids. V lost 3 bases and J 7 bases, leaving 16 bases between the germline ends. Germline V gene data show CDR1 as KGHSH and CDR2 as LQKENI. This CDR3 reads CASSPSAAGEQPQHF. CDR3 nucleotide sequence: TGTGCCAGCTCACCCAGTGCGGCAGGGGAGCAGCCCCAGCATTTT.

This clonotype has just one count. A read error is possible here, since a much larger clone lies one base away. This chain uses TRBV30 with TRBJ2-7; 7 nucleotides match TRBD2. Germline CDR1 is GTSNPN and CDR2 is SVGIG (reference sequence). With 4 bases clipped from V and 2 bases from J, the junction kept 5 bases outside the gene matches. This CDR3 contains 13 residues. Written as DNA, the CDR3 is TGTGCCTGGACCACCGGGACTACCTACGAGCAGTACTTC. Its protein is CAWTTGTTYEQYF.

This clonotype was seen ten or more times. V usage is TRBV7-9 and J usage is TRBJ1-2, with no clear D. Looked up from germline, CDR1 is SEHNR and CDR2 is FQNEAQ (reference sequence). Trimming removed 5 bases from V and 1 base from J, with 11 bases in between. This CDR3 is 14 amino acids long. The CDR3 DNA reads TGTGCCAGCAGCAAAGGGAGCTTTAACTATGGCTACACCTTC. It encodes CASSKGSFNYGYTF.

This clonotype appeared many times. The chain combines TRBV11-2 with TRBJ2-1; D is uncertain. V was pared by 1 base and J by 6 bases, with 13 bases between. CDR1 and CDR2 from the germline V gene are SGHAT and FQNNGV. The CDR3 length is 15 residues. CDR3 nucleotide sequence: TGTGCCAGCAGCTTAGGTCGAGAGCTGCCCAATGAGCAGTTCTTC. As protein: CASSLGRELPNEQFF.

This clonotype was observed at least ten times. The rearrangement joins TRBV10-3 to TRBJ1-5; D gene unclear. This CDR3 region has 12 residues. V was cut by 2 bases and J by 6 bases, with 5 bases left in between. The germline gives CDR1 ENHRY, CDR2 SYGVKD. The CDR3 region is CAISETAQPQHF. CDR3 nucleotide sequence: TGTGCCATCAGTGAGACAGCTCAGCCCCAGCATTTT.

This clonotype occurred once. The CDR3 does not end in the conserved phenylalanine or tryptophan, so this is likely a read error. The V and J genes are TRBV12-3 or TRBV12-4 and TRBJ2-1; 11 bases fit TRBD2. The ends lost 5 bases at V and 2 bases at J; junction bases unmatched: 5. CDR3 length equals 16 residues. CDR3 region: CASSPGTSGTYNEQFL. CDR3 DNA sequence: TGTGCCAGCAGTCCGGGGACTAGCGGCACCTACAATGAGCAGTTCCTC.

The V and J genes are TRBV2 and TRBJ2-2; D is unclear. Germline V gene data show CDR1 as SNHLY and CDR2 as FYNNEI. The CDR3 is 16 residues long. Trimming removed 2 bases at V and 2 bases at J, with 12 bases between. In nucleotides, the CDR3 is TGTGCCAGCAGTGAAATGGGGAATTTAAACACCGGGGAGCTGTTTTTT. It translates to CASSEMGNLNTGELFF.

At least ten counts were recorded for this clonotype. This chain joins TRBV28 and TRBJ2-5; no firm D call. The V gene lost 3 bases and the J gene lost 3 bases, with 11 bases spanning the gap. The CDR3 contains 14 residues. Looked up from germline, CDR1 is MDHEN and CDR2 is SYDVKM. CDR3 nucleotides: TGTGCCAGCAGTTTTGTTCGGGCGAAAGAGACCCAGTACTTC. It codes for CASSFVRAKETQYF.

The table lists this clonotype with many counts. The V gene is TRBV6-9, the J gene TRBJ1-1, with D possibly TRBD1 on 5 matching bases. This CDR3 contains 14 residues. The germline gives CDR1 MNHGY, CDR2 SVAAGI. With 3 bases removed from V and 1 base from J, the gap between germline ends came to 9 bases. The CDR3 loop reads CASSYRVENTEAFF. CDR3 bases: TGTGCCAGCAGTTACAGGGTGGAGAACACTGAAGCTTTCTTT.

This clonotype was recorded at least ten times. The CDR3 region has the DNA TGCGCCAGCAGCTTGGCCTGGGGGGCGGATGAGCAGTTCTTC. Amino acid sequence: CASSLAWGADEQFF. The chain has TRBV5-1 and TRBJ2-1; D is possibly TRBD1 or TRBD2 (6 bases each). CDR3 size: 14 residues. V was clipped by 0 bases and J by 8 bases, with 12 bases between them. In germline, CDR1 is SGHRS, CDR2 YFSETQ.

This chain joins TRBV6-5 and TRBJ2-1; 12 nucleotides align to TRBD2. CDR3 length equals 16 residues. J was trimmed by 7 bases and V by 3 bases; bases with no gene match: 7. Germline values: CDR1 MNHEY, CDR2 SVGAGI. This CDR3 is CASSYTGLAGRNEQFF. CDR3 sequence (DNA): TGTGCCAGCAGTTATACCGGACTAGCGGGGAGAAATGAGCAGTTCTTC.

This clonotype has at least ten counts. This chain connects TRBV12-3 or TRBV12-4 to TRBJ2-3; 7 nucleotides align to TRBD1. J lost 9 bases, V lost 5 bases, and 5 bases had no gene match. The CDR3 sequence is 12 residues long. The CDR3 bases are TGTGCCAGCAGTCGGGACAGTGAAACGCAGTATTTT. Translated, it gives CASSRDSETQYF.

This clonotype was observed at least ten times. CDR3 loop: CASSQSQEQYF. The CDR3 DNA reads as TGCGCCAGCAGCCAAAGTCAGGAGCAGTATTTT. J is TRBJ2-3 and V is TRBV4-1, with unresolved D. The V gene's germline CDR1 is MGHRA and CDR2 YSYEKL. The CDR3 totals 11 residues. V was cut by 2 bases and J by 11 bases, with 8 bases left in between.